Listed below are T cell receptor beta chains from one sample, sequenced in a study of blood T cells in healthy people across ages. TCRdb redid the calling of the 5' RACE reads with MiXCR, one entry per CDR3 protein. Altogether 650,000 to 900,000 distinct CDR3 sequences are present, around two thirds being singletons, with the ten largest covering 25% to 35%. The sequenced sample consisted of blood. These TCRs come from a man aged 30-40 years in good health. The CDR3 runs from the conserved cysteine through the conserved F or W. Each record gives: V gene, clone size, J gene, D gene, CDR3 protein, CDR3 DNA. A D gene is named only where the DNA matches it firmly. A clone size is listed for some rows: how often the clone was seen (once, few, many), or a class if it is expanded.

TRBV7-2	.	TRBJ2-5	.	CASSSGGRIQETQYF	TGTGCCAGCAGCTCCGGGGGACGGATACAAGAGACCCAGTACTTC
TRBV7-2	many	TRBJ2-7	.	CASSLVDSYEQYF	TGTGCCAGCAGTTTAGTGGATTCCTACGAGCAGTACTTC
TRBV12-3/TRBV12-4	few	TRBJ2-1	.	CATQRSSYNEQFF	TGTGCCACTCAGAGAAGCTCCTACAATGAGCAGTTCTTC
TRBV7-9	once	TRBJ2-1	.	CASSGALSYNEQFF	TGTGCCAGCAGCGGTGCCCTTTCCTACAATGAGCAGTTCTTC
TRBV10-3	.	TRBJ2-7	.	CAIRAARDNYEQYF	TGTGCCATCAGGGCTGCCCGGGACAACTACGAGCAGTACTTC
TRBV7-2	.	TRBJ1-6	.	CASSLAGYSPLHF	TGTGCCAGCAGCTTAGCCGGCTATTCACCCCTCCACTTT
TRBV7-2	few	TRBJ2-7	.	CASSLGIRARDYEQYF	TGTGCCAGCAGCTTAGGAATACGGGCAAGGGATTACGAGCAGTACTTC
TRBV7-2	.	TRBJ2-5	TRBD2	CASRPRLAGVETQYF	TGTGCCAGCAGACCAAGACTAGCGGGGGTGGAGACCCAGTACTTC
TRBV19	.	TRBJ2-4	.	CASSNQGNRDLINIQYF	TGTGCCAGTAGTAATCAAGGAAACAGGGACCTCATCAACATTCAGTACTTC
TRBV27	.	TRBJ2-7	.	CASSLAPPGSYEQYF	TGTGCCAGCAGTTTAGCCCCTCCGGGTTCCTACGAGCAGTACTTC
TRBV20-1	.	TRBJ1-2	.	CSAREERQYHYGYTF	TGCAGTGCTAGAGAGGAGAGACAGTATCACTATGGCTACACCTTC
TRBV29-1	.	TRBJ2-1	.	CSVEDTAIRWDEQFF	TGCAGCGTTGAAGATACGGCCATCCGGTGGGATGAGCAGTTCTTC
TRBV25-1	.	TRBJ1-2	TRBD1	CASRRDRGNVARYTF	TGTGCCAGCAGGCGGGACAGGGGGAATGTAGCTCGCTACACCTTC
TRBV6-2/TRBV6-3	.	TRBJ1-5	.	CASSYSIRTVRGNQHF	TGTGCCAGCAGTTACTCGATCCGGACCGTCAGAGGAAACCAGCATTTT
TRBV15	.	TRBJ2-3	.	CATSREGRATDTQYF	TGTGCCACCAGCAGAGAAGGCAGGGCCACAGATACGCAGTATTTT
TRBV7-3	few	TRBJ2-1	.	CASSLTNRVDRIFNEQFF	TGTGCCAGCAGCTTAACGAATAGGGTTGACAGAATCTTCAATGAGCAGTTCTTC
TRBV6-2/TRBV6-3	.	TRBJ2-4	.	CASTPGYKNIQYF	TGTGCCAGCACTCCAGGGTACAAAAACATTCAGTACTTC
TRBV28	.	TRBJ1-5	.	CASSLWFNQPQHF	TGTGCCAGCAGTTTATGGTTCAATCAGCCCCAGCATTTT
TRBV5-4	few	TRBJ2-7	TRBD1	CAGSFRQGDYEQYF	TGTGCCGGCAGTTTTCGACAGGGCGATTACGAGCAGTACTTC
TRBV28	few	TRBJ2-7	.	CASSLVAGFSYEQYF	TGTGCCAGCAGTTTAGTAGCAGGGTTCTCCTACGAGCAGTACTTC
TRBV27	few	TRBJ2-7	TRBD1	CASSLLGTGRYEQYF	TGTGCCAGCAGTTTACTTGGGACAGGGCGATACGAGCAGTACTTC
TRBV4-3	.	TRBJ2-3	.	CASSRRGHDTDTQYF	TGCGCCAGCAGCCGCCGGGGACACGACACAGATACGCAGTATTTT
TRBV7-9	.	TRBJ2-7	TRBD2	CASSGSGALYEQYF	TGTGCCAGCAGCGGAAGCGGGGCGCTCTACGAGCAGTACTTC
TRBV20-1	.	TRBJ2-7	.	CSARDFNGHRDEQYF	TGCAGTGCTAGAGATTTTAATGGACATCGCGACGAGCAGTACTTC
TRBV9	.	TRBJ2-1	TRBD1	CASSVDRGPYNEQFF	TGTGCCAGCAGCGTCGACAGGGGGCCCTACAATGAGCAGTTCTTC
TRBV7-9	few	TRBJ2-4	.	CASSLGGIGAKNIQYF	TGTGCCAGCAGCTTAGGGGGGATAGGAGCCAAAAACATTCAGTACTTC
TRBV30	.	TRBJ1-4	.	CAWRQDTRYNEKLFF	TGTGCCTGGAGGCAGGACACCCGGTATAATGAAAAACTGTTTTTT
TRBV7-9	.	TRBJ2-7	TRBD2	CASSPAGGREQYF	TGTGCCAGCAGCCCAGCGGGGGGTCGAGAGCAGTACTTC
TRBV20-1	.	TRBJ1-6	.	CSARLQASSYNSPLHF	TGCAGTGCTAGACTACAGGCGAGCTCCTATAATTCACCCCTCCACTTT
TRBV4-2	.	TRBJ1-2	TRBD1	CASSQDSGGANYGYTF	TGTGCCAGCAGCCAGGATTCAGGGGGAGCTAACTATGGCTACACCTTC
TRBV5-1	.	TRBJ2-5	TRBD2	CASSFGNPTTSGGRLETQYF	TGCGCCAGCAGCTTCGGAAACCCCACGACTAGCGGGGGGCGTCTGGAGACCCAGTACTTC
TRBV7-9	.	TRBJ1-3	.	CASSATAGGDTIYF	TGTGCCAGCAGCGCGACAGCGGGAGGGGACACCATATATTTT
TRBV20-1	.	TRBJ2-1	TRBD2	CSARSSGGVYEQFF	TGCAGTGCTAGGTCTAGCGGGGGGGTTTATGAGCAGTTCTTC
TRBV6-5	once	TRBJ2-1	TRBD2	CATKRAGGLYNEQFF	TGTGCCACCAAACGGGCGGGGGGCCTCTACAATGAGCAGTTCTTC
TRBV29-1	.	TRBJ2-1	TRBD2	CSCSGGVYNEQFF	TGCAGCTGTAGCGGGGGGGTTTACAATGAGCAGTTCTTC
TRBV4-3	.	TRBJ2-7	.	CASSQFGGQSYEQYF	TGCGCCAGCAGCCAATTCGGGGGACAGTCCTACGAGCAGTACTTC
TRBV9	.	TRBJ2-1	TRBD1	CASSGQGLYNEQFF	TGTGCCAGCAGTGGACAGGGGTTATACAATGAGCAGTTCTTC
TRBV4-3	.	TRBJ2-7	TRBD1	CASSQERDSFYEQYF	TGCGCCAGCAGCCAAGAACGGGACAGTTTCTACGAGCAGTACTTC
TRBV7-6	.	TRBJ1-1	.	CASSQQGSTEAFF	TGTGCCAGCAGCCAACAGGGCAGCACTGAAGCTTTCTTT
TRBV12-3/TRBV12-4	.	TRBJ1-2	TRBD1	CASRDRGGGGYTF	TGTGCCAGCAGGGACAGGGGCGGAGGTGGCTACACCTTC
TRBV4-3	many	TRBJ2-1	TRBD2	CASSRLTSGGLYNEQFF	TGCGCCAGCAGTCGGTTGACTAGCGGGGGGCTGTACAATGAGCAGTTCTTC
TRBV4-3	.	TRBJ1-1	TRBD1	CASSQDRGLYQTEAFF	TGCGCCAGCAGCCAGGACAGGGGGCTATATCAAACTGAAGCTTTCTTT
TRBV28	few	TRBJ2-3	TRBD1	CASRKRGRSDTQYF	TGTGCCAGCAGAAAAAGGGGGCGTTCAGATACGCAGTATTTT
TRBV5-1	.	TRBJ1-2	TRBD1	CASSPGQARYGYTF	TGCGCCAGCAGCCCCGGACAGGCGCGATATGGCTACACCTTC
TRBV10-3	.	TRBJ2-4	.	CAISEPRENIQYF	TGTGCCATCAGTGAGCCGAGGGAAAACATTCAGTACTTC
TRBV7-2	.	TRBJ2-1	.	CASSYRQLDEQFF	TGTGCCAGCAGCTACCGACAGTTAGATGAGCAGTTCTTC
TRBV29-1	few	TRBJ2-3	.	CSGEWQLTDTQYF	TGCAGTGGAGAATGGCAGCTCACAGATACGCAGTATTTT
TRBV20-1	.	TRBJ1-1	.	CSASALEEAHEAFF	TGCAGTGCTAGCGCATTAGAAGAGGCACATGAAGCTTTCTTT
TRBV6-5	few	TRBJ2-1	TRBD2	CASSFGLAGGHPRDEQFF	TGTGCCAGCAGTTTCGGACTAGCGGGGGGCCACCCTAGGGATGAGCAGTTCTTC
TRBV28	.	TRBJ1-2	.	CASSLGSSQATNYGYTF	TGTGCCAGCAGTTTAGGCTCCTCGCAGGCAACTAACTATGGCTACACCTTC
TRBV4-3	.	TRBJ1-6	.	CASSPTGPQSPLHF	TGCGCCAGCAGCCCCACAGGGCCGCAGTCACCCCTCCACTTT
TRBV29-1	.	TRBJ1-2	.	CSVERRAYGYTF	TGCAGCGTTGAGCGCAGGGCCTATGGCTACACCTTC
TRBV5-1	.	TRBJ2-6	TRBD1	CASSIQGLEGANVLTF	TGCGCCAGCAGCATACAGGGGCTTGAAGGAGCCAACGTCCTGACTTTC
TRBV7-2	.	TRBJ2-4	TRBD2	CASSSGAGRDIQYF	TGTGCCAGCAGTTCGGGAGCGGGGAGGGACATTCAGTACTTC
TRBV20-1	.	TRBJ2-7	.	CSARGPSSSYEQYF	TGCAGTGCCCGAGGGCCTTCAAGCTCCTACGAGCAGTACTTC
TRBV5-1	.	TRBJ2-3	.	CASSLGPQEDTQYF	TGCGCCAGCAGCTTGGGACCACAAGAAGATACGCAGTATTTT
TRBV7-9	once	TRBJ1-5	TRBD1	CASSRGQGLSPQHF	TGTGCCAGCAGTCGGGGACAGGGACTCTCTCCCCAGCATTTT
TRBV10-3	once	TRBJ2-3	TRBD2	CAISESGLAATTADTQYF	TGTGCCATCAGTGAGTCTGGACTAGCGGCCACAACGGCGGATACGCAGTATTTT
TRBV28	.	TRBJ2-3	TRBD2	CASSLTNLAGTTDTQYF	TGTGCCAGCAGTTTAACGAATCTAGCGGGAACCACAGATACGCAGTATTTT